This entry lists 32 T cell receptor beta chains sequenced from one sample in a study of blood T cell repertoires in COVID-19 (dated by TCRdb to the early 2020s). Libraries were made using the immunoSEQ multiplex PCR assay. TCRdb carries this immuneACCESS record with in-frame sequences only. Its versions omit some clonotypes, under half of them owing to an unresolved V gene in the studies checked, with the rest unexplained. The sample contains 140,000 to 150,000 clones, roughly 80% of them found a single time. About 3% of the sample lies in the top ten. Input material: peripheral blood. The receptor source for this set is a middle-aged woman with active or convalescent COVID-19.

The V and J genes are TRBV12-3 or TRBV12-4 and TRBJ1-1, with no clear D. The V end was cut by 1 base, the J end by 8 bases, with 8 bases between. The length of the CDR3 is 12 residues. As DNA, the CDR3 is TGTGCCAGCAGTTTAGGCCGGGTAGAAGCTTTCTTT. Residues: CASSLGRVEAFF.

This clone showed up many times. The V and J genes are TRBV10-1 and TRBJ2-7, with TRBD2 as a possible D gene (5 bases). Per germline, CDR1 WNHNN and CDR2 SYGVQD (reference sequence). V was shortened by 3 bases and J by 2 bases, with 14 bases between the two germline ends. CDR3 length equals 15 residues. The CDR3 here is CASSESGAEAYEQYF. The DNA of the CDR3 is TGCGCCAGCAGTGAAAGTGGAGCGGAAGCCTACGAGCAGTACTTC.

The chain couples TRBV3-1 (or the pseudogene TRBV3-2) to TRBJ1-2; perhaps TRBD1 as D (5 bases). Germline V gene data show CDR1 as LGHDT and CDR2 as YNNKEL (reference sequence). The CDR3 contains 15 residues. V lost 1 base, J lost 0 bases, and 9 bases lay in between. CDR3 coding DNA: TGTGCCAGCAGCCAAGTGGCAGGGACTAACTATGGCTACACCTTC. Translation gives CASSQVAGTNYGYTF.

In its sample, this clone was seen once. The genes are TRBV19 and TRBJ1-1, with 10 positions matching TRBD1. Losses at the gene ends were 7 bases for V and 7 bases for J; bases not matched to a gene: 12. Germline V lookup: CDR1 LNHDA, CDR2 SQIVND (reference sequence). The CDR3 totals 15 residues. CDR3 loop: CASIPRDRGPLEAFF. The CDR3 nucleotides are TGTGCCAGTATCCCGAGGGACAGGGGACCCCTTGAAGCTTTCTTT.

The chain links TRBV28 to TRBJ1-2, with D unclear. V was clipped by 3 bases and J by 4 bases, with 6 bases between them. Germline CDR1 is MDHEN and CDR2 is SYDVKM. The CDR3 is 12 residues long. CDR3 sequence: CASSLGFYGYTF. The CDR3 DNA follows: TGTGCCAGCAGTTTGGGCTTCTATGGCTACACCTTC.

This clone came up once. The chain combines TRBV5-4 with TRBJ1-2, with a weak D call TRBD1 (5 bases). Trimming removed 5 bases from V and 1 base from J, with 9 bases in between. Germline CDR1 and CDR2: SGHNT and YYREEE (reference sequence). The CDR3 extends over 13 amino acids. This CDR3 reads CASRPDSNYGYTF. CDR3 nucleotides: TGTGCCAGCAGACCAGACAGTAACTATGGCTACACCTTC.

The CDR3 loop is CASSTEQTDTQYF. DNA of the CDR3: TGTGCCAGCAGCACGGAGCAAACAGATACGCAGTATTTT. The chain is built from TRBV9 and TRBJ2-3; D unresolved. This CDR3 is built from 13 residues. Trimming took 4 bases from V and 3 from J, leaving 9 bases between them. Germline CDR1 reads SGDLS; CDR2 reads YYNGEE.

This clone was counted a few times. This sequence joins TRBV6-1 and TRBJ1-3; D is unresolved. The germline V and J ends were trimmed by 3 bases and 3 bases, with 9 bases remaining between them. CDR1 is MNHNS, CDR2 SASEGT, per germline. The CDR3 totals 14 residues. CDR3 in amino acids: CASSDPGSGNTIYF. The CDR3 DNA follows: TGTGCCAGCAGTGACCCAGGCAGTGGAAACACCATATATTTT.

J is TRBJ2-3 and V is TRBV6-2 or TRBV6-3; possible D gene TRBD2, 5 bases. Germline V CDR1 and CDR2: MNHEY, SVGEGT. Between the trimmed V and J ends, which lost 6 bases and 2 bases, there was a span of 18 bases. CDR3 size: 16 residues. CDR3 DNA sequence: TGTGCCAGCAGCTTCTTAGGTCGGGGTCACACAGATACGCAGTATTTT. Translating it yields CASSFLGRGHTDTQYF.

In its sample, this clone is medium-sized. The chain carries TRBV7-2 and TRBJ2-3; D call uncertain. Per the germline V gene, CDR1 is SGHTA and CDR2 is FQGNSA. This CDR3 comprises 14 residues. Between the trimmed V and J ends, which lost 5 bases and 3 bases, there was a span of 12 bases. CDR3 residues: CASSPGVETDTQYF. CDR3 DNA: TGTGCCAGCAGCCCGGGTGTCGAAACAGATACGCAGTATTTT.

The V gene is TRBV5-5, the J gene TRBJ1-3; D gene unclear. CDR1 is SGHKS, CDR2 YYEKEE, per germline (reference sequence). CDR3 size: 17 residues. V lost 4 bases, J lost 0 bases, and 17 bases lay in between. The CDR3 region has the DNA TGTGCCAGCAGCACCCGAGGGAGGACCTACTCTGGAAACACCATATATTTT. It translates to CASSTRGRTYSGNTIYF.

The chain couples TRBV5-8 to TRBJ2-7; 9 bases agree with TRBD1. There are 13 residues in the CDR3. After removal of 4 bases from V and 3 bases from J, the junction contained 2 bases not matched to a gene. CDR1 SGHTS and CDR2 YDEGEE come from the germline V gene. CDR3 sequence (DNA): TGTGCCAGCAGCCGGGACAGGGACTACGAGCAGTACTTC. Translating gives CASSRDRDYEQYF.

V usage is TRBV5-1 and J usage is TRBJ2-1, with TRBD1 identical over 11 bases. Germline CDR1 reads SGHRS; CDR2 reads YFSETQ. The CDR3 spans 15 residues. The V segment lost 4 bases and the J segment 8 bases; nucleotides outside the gene matches: 8. The CDR3 DNA sequence: TGCGCCAGCAGCGACGGGACAGGGGGACAATATGAGCAGTTCTTC. Translated, it gives CASSDGTGGQYEQFF.

This chain connects TRBV7-9 to TRBJ1-4, with D unresolved. This CDR3 comprises 13 residues. Germline V gives CDR1 SEHNR, CDR2 FQNEAQ (reference sequence). The V end lost 5 bases, the J end lost 8 bases, and 12 bases lay between the germline ends. CDR3 nucleotides: TGTGCCAGCAGCCAGACCCTAGGAGAAAAACTGTTTTTT. Translating it yields CASSQTLGEKLFF.

This clone is a singleton in its sample. The V call is TRBV7-9, the J call TRBJ2-1; TRBD2 might be the D (5 bases). Germline-derived CDR1 and CDR2 are SEHNR and FQNEAQ (reference sequence). The CDR3 is 15 residues long. With 4 bases removed from V and 3 bases from J, the gap between germline ends came to 13 bases. CDR3 amino acids: CASSSTGILYNEQFF. The CDR3 DNA sequence: TGTGCCAGCAGCTCCACCGGGATCCTCTACAATGAGCAGTTCTTC.

V is TRBV12-3 or TRBV12-4 and J is TRBJ1-1; maybe TRBD1 (5 bases). Trimming took off 7 bases at V and 5 bases at J, with 14 bases between the two ends. The CDR3 is 13 amino acids. The CDR3 protein is CASTLLGRTEAFF. DNA of the CDR3: TGTGCCAGCACCCTTTTGGGGCGGACTGAAGCTTTCTTT.

The V call is TRBV28, the J call TRBJ1-5; D not resolved. CDR3 length: 14 residues. The germline CDR1 and CDR2 sequences are MDHEN and SYDVKM. V shed 2 bases and J shed 6 bases, with 11 bases lying between them. The CDR3 DNA sequence: TGTGCCAGCAGTTTAGGGCACATGAGTCAGCCCCAGCATTTT. This codes for CASSLGHMSQPQHF.

The rearrangement links TRBV30 to TRBJ1-2, with D possibly being TRBD1 (6 bases). This CDR3 has 14 amino acids. Germline V lookup: CDR1 GTSNPN, CDR2 SVGIG (reference sequence). V lost 2 bases and J lost 5, with 15 bases in between. CDR3 bases: TGTGCCTGGAGTTCCCCACAGGGCCGGTATGGCTACACCTTC. Translating gives CAWSSPQGRYGYTF.

The gene calls are TRBV19 and TRBJ1-5, with TRBD1 matching over 9 bases. The length of the CDR3 is 15 residues. Germline CDR1 LNHDA, CDR2 SQIVND (reference sequence). Trimming took 6 bases from V and 9 from J; bases not matched to a gene: 12. CDR3: CASRLQGANVRPQHF. As DNA, the CDR3 is TGTGCCAGTAGATTACAGGGGGCAAATGTACGGCCCCAGCATTTT.

V and J are TRBV3-1 (or the pseudogene TRBV3-2) and TRBJ2-7; a possible D gene is TRBD1 (5 bases). This CDR3 region has 13 residues. From germline, CDR1 is LGHDT and CDR2 YNNKEL (reference sequence). The germline V and J ends were trimmed by 1 base and 4 bases, with 8 bases remaining between them. The CDR3 loop reads CASSQGQGYEQYF. The CDR3 bases are TGTGCCAGCAGCCAAGGCCAGGGATACGAGCAGTACTTC.

The V call is TRBV2, the J call TRBJ2-7; 10 nucleotides line up with TRBD1. This CDR3 is built from 14 residues. Germline V gene sequence: CDR1 SNHLY, CDR2 FYNNEI. After removal of 6 bases from V and 2 bases from J, the junction contained 4 bases not matched to a gene. CDR3: CASRWDRGTYEQYF. The CDR3 DNA follows: TGTGCCAGCAGGTGGGACAGGGGCACCTACGAGCAGTACTTC.

The chain employs TRBV6-5 and TRBJ1-3; 8 positions agree with TRBD1. Germline CDR1 and CDR2: MNHEY and SVGAGI. This CDR3 is built from 14 residues. The trim removed 6 bases at V and 4 bases at J, leaving 5 bases unmatched. CDR3 nucleotide sequence: TGTGCCAGCAGCCAGGGGGCGAGAGGAAACACCATATATTTT. The encoded protein is CASSQGARGNTIYF.

J is TRBJ2-5 and V is TRBV18, with D possibly matching TRBD1 (5 bases). In germline, CDR1 is KGHSH, CDR2 LQKENI. The V gene lost 6 bases and the J gene lost 2 bases, with 13 bases spanning the gap. CDR3 length: 14 residues. The CDR3, as DNA: TGTGCCAGCTCGCCGCCTGGGGCACAAGAGACCCAGTACTTC. Amino acid sequence: CASSPPGAQETQYF.

This clone was recorded once. At the DNA level, this CDR3 is encoded by other sequences in the same sample as well. V gene TRBV10-1 combines with J gene TRBJ2-1; D is ambiguous. Deletions cut 8 bases from V and 0 bases from J, with 8 bases between. This CDR3 spans 13 amino acids. Germline V lookup: CDR1 WNHNN, CDR2 SYGVQD (reference sequence). CDR3 nucleotides: TGCGCCAGCTCCAAGAGCTCCTACAATGAGCAGTTCTTC. This sequence encodes CASSKSSYNEQFF.

This chain joins TRBV28 and TRBJ1-5; D is unclear. The CDR3 runs to 15 residues. The V gene lost 7 bases and the J gene lost 1 base, with 14 bases spanning the gap. The germline V gene has CDR1 MDHEN and CDR2 SYDVKM. This chain's CDR3 is CASKSGETSNQPQHF. The CDR3, as DNA: TGTGCCAGCAAGTCCGGGGAAACGAGCAATCAGCCCCAGCATTTT.

The CDR3 loop is CASSWTGTGAGELFF. The DNA of the CDR3 is TGCGCCAGCAGCTGGACCGGGACAGGCGCCGGGGAGCTGTTTTTT. V usage is TRBV5-1 and J usage is TRBJ2-2; 8 positions agree with TRBD1. This CDR3 is 15 amino acids long. V lost 3 bases to trimming and J lost 6 bases; unmatched junction nucleotides: 7. Germline loops: CDR1 SGHRS, CDR2 YFSETQ.

The rearrangement uses TRBV10-2 and TRBJ2-3; the match to TRBD2 covers 11 bases. CDR1 is WSHSY, CDR2 SAAADI, per germline. The junction had 6 bases not matched to a gene; V was cut back by 5 bases and J by 2 bases. There are 16 residues in the CDR3. CDR3 loop: CASSPRLAGNTDTQYF. CDR3 nucleotides: TGCGCCAGCAGTCCGAGACTAGCGGGGAACACAGATACGCAGTATTTT.

V and J are TRBV29-1 and TRBJ1-1; D ambiguous. V lost 6 bases and J lost 8, with 10 bases in between. Per the germline V gene, CDR1 is SQVTM and CDR2 is ANQGSEA. This CDR3 is built from 10 residues. The CDR3 loop is CSVYGVEAFF. The CDR3 DNA reads TGCAGCGTGTACGGGGTGGAAGCTTTCTTT.

The sample holds a few counts of this clone. The V and J genes are TRBV19 and TRBJ2-2; 9 bases line up with TRBD1. Germline V gives CDR1 LNHDA, CDR2 SQIVND (reference sequence). The ends lost 3 bases at V and 0 bases at J; junction bases unmatched: 2. The CDR3 totals 16 residues. CDR3 nucleotide sequence: TGTGCCAGTAGTATGGGGGACAGGGCGAACACCGGGGAGCTGTTTTTT. It encodes CASSMGDRANTGELFF.

The chain uses TRBV6-5 and TRBJ1-1; 7 positions match TRBD1. V shed 2 bases and J 1 base; nucleotides not matched to a gene: 7. The CDR3 length is 16 residues. Germline-derived CDR1 and CDR2 are MNHEY and SVGAGI. The CDR3 spells CASSYRGDRRNTEAFF. The CDR3 nucleotides are TGTGCCAGCAGTTACAGAGGGGACAGACGGAACACTGAAGCTTTCTTT.

The chain combines TRBV4-3 with TRBJ2-2, with D maybe TRBD2 (6 bases). CDR1 LGHNA and CDR2 YSLEER come from the germline V gene. V was clipped by 0 bases and J by 2 bases, with 28 bases between them. The CDR3 sequence is 22 residues long. The CDR3, as DNA: TGCGCCAGCAGCCAAGATGGGGAGGTAGGGGTAGCTGCCCACTTAAACACCGGGGAGCTGTTTTTT. This translates into CASSQDGEVGVAAHLNTGELFF.

The rearrangement uses TRBV27 and TRBJ2-7, with 15 bases lining up with TRBD2. The J segment lost 6 bases and the V segment lost 6 bases, leaving 18 bases of the junction unmatched. The CDR3 contains 19 residues. CDR1 is MNHEY and CDR2 is SMNVEV in the germline V gene (reference sequence). The CDR3 reads CASRANGLAGGPKGREQYF. The CDR3 DNA reads TGTGCCAGCAGGGCCAATGGACTAGCGGGAGGGCCTAAAGGACGCGAGCAGTACTTC.